This T cell receptor beta chain was observed in a study of T cells in Graves' hyperthyroidism and ophthalmopathy. This CDR3 has 14 residues. The V and J ends lost 8 bases and 4 bases respectively, with 17 bases between them. Per germline, CDR1 MNHEY and CDR2 SVGEGT. Points from the study as a whole: Blood held most thyroid clonotypes expanded above 0.001 frequency.

Regions amplified from RNA transcripts were the TCR beta CDR3 regions. In the first-round RT-PCR of the TCR CDR3, the HTBI primer set was used. Each CDR3 protein is one row after TCRdb ran MiXCR on the multiplex PCR reads. The table has about 46,000 distinct CDR3 sequences, roughly 50% seen once. This clonotype was seen at least ten times. The antigen is undetermined. It was uncontrolled infection, other autoimmune disease, pregnancy or lactation that excluded patients. V usage is TRBV6-2 or TRBV6-3 and J usage is TRBJ1-2; D is possibly TRBD1 (5 bases). The receptor was isolated from a woman aged 45-59 years with Graves' hyperthyroidism. The source material was peripheral blood or thyroid tissue (not recorded which). The CDR3 nucleotides are TGTGCCAGCGGCCTTCGCAGGGCCTCCTATGGCTACACCTTC. Its protein product is CASGLRRASYGYTF.